In this sample, the clone carrying this T cell receptor beta chain turned up once. As yet, its antigen is unknown. Donors showed nominal health when sampled, although they likely had unrecorded immune exposures. The study ran its PCR with 60 Vbeta and 13 Jbeta primers. Repertoires were generated with immunoSEQ multiplex PCR, while TCRdb's copy carries only in-frame clones and drops some. Found here are over 130,000 clones, approximately 80% of them singletons; the top ten hold 1.5% to 2%. This sample stems from a study of cytomegalovirus exposure and HLA in healthy donors. Study in general: Unique TCR beta sequences numbering 120 million or so came from about 180 million T cells in an earlier analysis. Whole-study results and caveats: A later analysis showed TCR association rates differing by HLA locus, peaking at DRB1 and lowest at HLA-C. Most of the CMV-associated TCR beta chains (in a later analysis) appeared to be HLA-restricted.

Germline CDR1 is SGHNT and CDR2 is YENEEA. The length of the CDR3 is 17 residues. V was pared by 1 base and J by 7 bases, with 19 bases between. This TCR was sampled from a man aged 40-49 years in good health and CMV-seronegative. The sequencing input was PBMCs. V gene TRBV11-3 combines with J gene TRBJ2-2, with D maybe TRBD1 (6 bases). CDR3 DNA sequence: TGTGCCAGCAGCTTAGGGGCGACAGGATCCAGCGTCGGGGAGCTGTTTTTT. Encoded protein: CASSLGATGSSVGELFF.